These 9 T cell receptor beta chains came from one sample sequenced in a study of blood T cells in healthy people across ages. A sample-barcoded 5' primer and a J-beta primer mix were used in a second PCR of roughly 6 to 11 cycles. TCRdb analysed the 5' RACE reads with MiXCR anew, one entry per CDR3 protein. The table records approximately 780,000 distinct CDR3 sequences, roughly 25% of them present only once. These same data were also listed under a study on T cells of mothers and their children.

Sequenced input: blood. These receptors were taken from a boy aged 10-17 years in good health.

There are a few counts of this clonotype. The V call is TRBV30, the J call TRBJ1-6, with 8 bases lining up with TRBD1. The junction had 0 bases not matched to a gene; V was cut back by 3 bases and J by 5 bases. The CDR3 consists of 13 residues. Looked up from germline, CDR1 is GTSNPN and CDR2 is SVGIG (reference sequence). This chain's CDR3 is CAWRDRDNSPLHF. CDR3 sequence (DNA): TGTGCCTGGAGGGACAGGGATAATTCACCCCTCCACTTT.

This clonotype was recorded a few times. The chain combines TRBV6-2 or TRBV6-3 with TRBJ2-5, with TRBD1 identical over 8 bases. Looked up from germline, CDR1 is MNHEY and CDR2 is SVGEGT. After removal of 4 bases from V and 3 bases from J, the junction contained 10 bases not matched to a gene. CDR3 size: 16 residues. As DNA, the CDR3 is TGTGCCAGCAGTTCCATGGACAGGGCGGGGAAAGAGACCCAGTACTTC. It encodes CASSSMDRAGKETQYF.

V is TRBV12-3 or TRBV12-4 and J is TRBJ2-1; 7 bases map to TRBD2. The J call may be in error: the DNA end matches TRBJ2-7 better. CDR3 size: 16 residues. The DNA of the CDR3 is TGTGCCAGCGGTCCCCCGACTAGCCGCCCTTCCTACGAGCAGTACTTC. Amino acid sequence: CASGPPTSRPSYEQYF.

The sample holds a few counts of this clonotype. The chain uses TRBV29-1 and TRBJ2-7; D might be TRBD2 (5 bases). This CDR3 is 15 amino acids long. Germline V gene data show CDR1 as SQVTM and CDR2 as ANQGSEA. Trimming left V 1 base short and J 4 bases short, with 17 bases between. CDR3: CSVEARGLRVYEQYF. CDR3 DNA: TGCAGCGTTGAAGCCCGGGGTTTGAGGGTTTACGAGCAGTACTTC.

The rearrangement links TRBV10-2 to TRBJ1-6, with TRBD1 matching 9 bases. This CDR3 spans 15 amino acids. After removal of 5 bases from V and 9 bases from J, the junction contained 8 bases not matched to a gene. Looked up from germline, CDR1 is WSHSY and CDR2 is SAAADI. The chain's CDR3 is CASSFRDRAGSPLHF. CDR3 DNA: TGCGCCAGCAGTTTCAGGGACAGGGCCGGTTCACCCCTCCACTTT.

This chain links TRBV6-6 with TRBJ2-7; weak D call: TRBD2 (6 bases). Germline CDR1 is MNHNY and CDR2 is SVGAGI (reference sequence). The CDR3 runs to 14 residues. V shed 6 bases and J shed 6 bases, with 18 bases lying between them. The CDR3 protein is CASRTGPTGGEQYF. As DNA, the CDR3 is TGTGCCAGCAGGACTGGGCCTACCGGGGGCGAGCAGTACTTC.

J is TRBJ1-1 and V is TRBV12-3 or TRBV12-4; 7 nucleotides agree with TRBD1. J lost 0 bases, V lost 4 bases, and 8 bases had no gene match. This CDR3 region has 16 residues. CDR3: CASSSGQTSLNTEAFF. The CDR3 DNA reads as TGTGCCAGCAGTTCGGGACAGACGAGTTTGAACACTGAAGCTTTCTTT.

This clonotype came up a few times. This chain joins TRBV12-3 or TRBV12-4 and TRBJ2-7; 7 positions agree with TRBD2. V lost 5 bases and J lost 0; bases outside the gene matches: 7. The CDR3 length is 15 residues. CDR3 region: CASSPGGTVSYEQYF. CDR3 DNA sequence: TGTGCCAGCAGTCCCGGGGGGACCGTCTCCTACGAGCAGTACTTC.

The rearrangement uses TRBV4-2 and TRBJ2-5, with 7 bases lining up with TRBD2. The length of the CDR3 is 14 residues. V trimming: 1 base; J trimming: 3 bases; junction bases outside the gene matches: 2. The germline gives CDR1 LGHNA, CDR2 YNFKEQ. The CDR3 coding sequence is TGTGCCAGCAGCCAAGGGCGGGGGAAAGAGACCCAGTACTTC. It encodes CASSQGRGKETQYF.